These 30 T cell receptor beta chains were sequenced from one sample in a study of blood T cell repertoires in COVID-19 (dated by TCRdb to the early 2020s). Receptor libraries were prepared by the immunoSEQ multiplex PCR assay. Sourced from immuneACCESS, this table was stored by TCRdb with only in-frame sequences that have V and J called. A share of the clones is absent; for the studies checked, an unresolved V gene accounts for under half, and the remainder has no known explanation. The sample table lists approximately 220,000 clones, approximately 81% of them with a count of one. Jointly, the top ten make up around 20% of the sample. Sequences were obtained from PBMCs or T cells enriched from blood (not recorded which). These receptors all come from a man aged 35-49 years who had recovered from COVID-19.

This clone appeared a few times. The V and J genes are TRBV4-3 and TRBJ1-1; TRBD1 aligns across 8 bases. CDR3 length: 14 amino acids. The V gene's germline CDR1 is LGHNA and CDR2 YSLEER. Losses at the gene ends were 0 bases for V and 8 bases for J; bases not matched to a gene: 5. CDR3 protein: CASSQDSQGGEAFF. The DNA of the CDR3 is TGCGCCAGCAGCCAAGACTCACAGGGGGGGGAAGCTTTCTTT.

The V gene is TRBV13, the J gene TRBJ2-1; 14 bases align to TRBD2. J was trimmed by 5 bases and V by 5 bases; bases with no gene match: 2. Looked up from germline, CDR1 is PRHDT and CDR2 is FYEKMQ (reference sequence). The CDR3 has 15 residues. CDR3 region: CASSAGLAGDNEQFF. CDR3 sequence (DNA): TGTGCCAGCAGCGCGGGACTAGCGGGAGACAATGAGCAGTTCTTC.

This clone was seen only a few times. Here the CDR3 reads CASSESGVYGYTF. The CDR3 nucleotides are TGTGCCAGCAGTGAGTCAGGGGTTTATGGCTACACCTTC. The chain joins TRBV25-1 to TRBJ1-2, with a weak D call TRBD1 (6 bases). The V gene lost 3 bases and the J gene lost 5 bases, with 10 bases spanning the gap. Germline CDR1 MGHDK, CDR2 SYGVNS. The CDR3 extends over 13 amino acids.

The DNA of the CDR3 is TGTGCCAGCAGCGTAGCGGGAGAGAGTGGAGATACGCAGTATTTT. Its protein is CASSVAGESGDTQYF. The chain uses TRBV9 and TRBJ2-3, with a tentative D call TRBD2 (6 bases). Trimming left V 0 bases short and J 5 bases short, with 13 bases between. CDR1 is SGDLS and CDR2 is YYNGEE in the germline V gene. The CDR3 spans 15 residues.

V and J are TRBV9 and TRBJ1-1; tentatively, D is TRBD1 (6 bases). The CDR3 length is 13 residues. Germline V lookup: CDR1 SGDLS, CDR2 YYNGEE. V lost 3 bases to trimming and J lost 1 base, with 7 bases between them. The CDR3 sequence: CASSETGNTEAFF. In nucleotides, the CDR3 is TGTGCCAGCAGCGAGACAGGGAACACTGAAGCTTTCTTT.

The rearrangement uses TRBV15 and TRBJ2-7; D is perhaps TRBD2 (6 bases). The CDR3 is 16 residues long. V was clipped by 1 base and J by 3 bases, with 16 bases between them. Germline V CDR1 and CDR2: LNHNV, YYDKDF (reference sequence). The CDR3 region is CATSRGPSGGIYEQYF. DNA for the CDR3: TGTGCCACCAGCAGAGGGCCCAGCGGCGGGATCTACGAGCAGTACTTC.

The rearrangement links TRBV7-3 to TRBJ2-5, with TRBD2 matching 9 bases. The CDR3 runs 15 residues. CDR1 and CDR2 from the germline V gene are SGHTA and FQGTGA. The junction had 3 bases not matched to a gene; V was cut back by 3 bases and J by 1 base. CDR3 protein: CASSLGGRAQETQYF. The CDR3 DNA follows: TGTGCCAGCAGCTTGGGCGGGAGGGCCCAAGAGACCCAGTACTTC.

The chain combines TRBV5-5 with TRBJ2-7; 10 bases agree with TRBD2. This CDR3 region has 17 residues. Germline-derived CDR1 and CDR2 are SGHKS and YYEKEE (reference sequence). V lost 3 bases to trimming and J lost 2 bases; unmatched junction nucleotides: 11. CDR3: CASSSPGLAGVTYEQYF. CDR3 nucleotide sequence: TGTGCCAGCAGCTCGCCGGGCCTAGCGGGAGTCACCTACGAGCAGTACTTC.

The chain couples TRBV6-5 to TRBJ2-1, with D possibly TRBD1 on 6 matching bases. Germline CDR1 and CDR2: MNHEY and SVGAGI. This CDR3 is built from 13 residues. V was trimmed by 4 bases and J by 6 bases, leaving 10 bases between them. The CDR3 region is CASSFDRTNEQFF. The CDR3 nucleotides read TGTGCCAGCAGTTTCGACAGGACCAATGAGCAGTTCTTC.

The CDR3 sequence is CSASAGEETFF. The CDR3 DNA reads TGCAGTGCTAGTGCCGGGGAGGAAACTTTCTTT. V and J are TRBV20-1 and TRBJ1-1; no firm D call. Per germline, CDR1 DFQATT and CDR2 SNEGSKA (reference sequence). The CDR3 spans 11 residues. The V end was cut by 3 bases, the J end by 12 bases, with 14 bases between.

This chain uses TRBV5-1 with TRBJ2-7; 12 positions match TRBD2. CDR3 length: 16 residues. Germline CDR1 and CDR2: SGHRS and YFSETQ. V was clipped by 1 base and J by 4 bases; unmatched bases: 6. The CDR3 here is CASSLTRLAGDYEQYF. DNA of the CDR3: TGCGCCAGCAGCTTGACCCGACTAGCGGGAGATTACGAGCAGTACTTC.

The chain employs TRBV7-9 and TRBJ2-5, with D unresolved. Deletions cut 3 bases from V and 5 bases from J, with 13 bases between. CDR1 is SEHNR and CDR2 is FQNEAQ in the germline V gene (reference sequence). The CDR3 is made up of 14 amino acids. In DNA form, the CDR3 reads TGTGCCAGCAGCTTCTCTCTCCCCGGGGAGACCCAGTACTTC. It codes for CASSFSLPGETQYF.

In DNA, the CDR3 is TGTGCCAGCAGCACCCGGGACAGGAGCACAGATACGCAGTATTTT. This sequence encodes CASSTRDRSTDTQYF. The V and J genes are TRBV5-4 and TRBJ2-3; 8 bases are shared with TRBD1. The CDR3 runs 15 residues. V shed 4 bases, J shed 0 bases, and the junction held 4 bases outside the gene matches. CDR1 is SGHNT and CDR2 is YYREEE in the germline V gene (reference sequence).

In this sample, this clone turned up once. In DNA form, the CDR3 reads TGTGCCAGCAGTTACAAACAAATTTCAGAGACCCAGTACTTC. This gives the protein CASSYKQISETQYF. The chain links TRBV6-5 to TRBJ2-5; D unresolved. The V end was cut by 2 bases, the J end by 4 bases, with 11 bases between. This CDR3 region has 14 residues. The germline gives CDR1 MNHEY, CDR2 SVGAGI.

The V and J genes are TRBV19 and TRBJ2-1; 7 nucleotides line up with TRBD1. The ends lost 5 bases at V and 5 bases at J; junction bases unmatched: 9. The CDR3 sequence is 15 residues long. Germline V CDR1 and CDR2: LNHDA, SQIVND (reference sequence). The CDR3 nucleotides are TGTGCCAGTAGTTACCGGGACAGATCCGACAATGAGCAGTTCTTC. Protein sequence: CASSYRDRSDNEQFF. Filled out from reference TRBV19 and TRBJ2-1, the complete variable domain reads DGGITQSPKYLFRKEGQNVTLSCEQNLNHDAMYWYRQDPGQGLRLIYYSQIVNDFQKGDIAEGYSVSREKKESFPLTVTSAQKNPTAFYLCASSYRDRSDNEQFFGPGTRLTVL.

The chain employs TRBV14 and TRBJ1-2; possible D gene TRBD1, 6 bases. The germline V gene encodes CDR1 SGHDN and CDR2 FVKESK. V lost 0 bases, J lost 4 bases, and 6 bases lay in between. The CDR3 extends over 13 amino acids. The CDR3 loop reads CASSQEQGYGYTF. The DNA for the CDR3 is TGTGCCAGCAGCCAAGAACAGGGCTATGGCTACACCTTC.

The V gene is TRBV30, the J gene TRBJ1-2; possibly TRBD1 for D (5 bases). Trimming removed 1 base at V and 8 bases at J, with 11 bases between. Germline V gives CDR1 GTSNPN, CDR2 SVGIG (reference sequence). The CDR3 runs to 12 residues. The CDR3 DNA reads TGTGCCTGGAGTGAGGAGGGGCGAGGCTACACCTTC. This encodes CAWSEEGRGYTF. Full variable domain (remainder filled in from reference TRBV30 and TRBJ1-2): SQTIHQWPATLVQPVGSPLSLECTVEGTSNPNLYWYRQAAGRGLQLLFYSVGIGQISSEVPQNLSASRPQDRQFILSSKKLLLSDSGFYLCAWSEEGRGYTFGSGTRLTVV.

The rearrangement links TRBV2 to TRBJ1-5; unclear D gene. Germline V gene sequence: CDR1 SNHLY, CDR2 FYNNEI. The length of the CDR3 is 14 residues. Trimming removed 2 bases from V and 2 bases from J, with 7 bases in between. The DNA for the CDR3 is TGTGCCAGCAGTGAAATGGGAGGCAATCAGCCCCAGCATTTT. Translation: CASSEMGGNQPQHF.

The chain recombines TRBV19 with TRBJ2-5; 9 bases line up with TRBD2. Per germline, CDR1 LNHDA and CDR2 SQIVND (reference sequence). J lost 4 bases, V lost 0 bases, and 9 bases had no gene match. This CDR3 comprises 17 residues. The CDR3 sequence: CASSIDRLASGTETQYF. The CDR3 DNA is TGTGCCAGTAGTATAGATAGGCTGGCTAGCGGGACAGAGACCCAGTACTTC.

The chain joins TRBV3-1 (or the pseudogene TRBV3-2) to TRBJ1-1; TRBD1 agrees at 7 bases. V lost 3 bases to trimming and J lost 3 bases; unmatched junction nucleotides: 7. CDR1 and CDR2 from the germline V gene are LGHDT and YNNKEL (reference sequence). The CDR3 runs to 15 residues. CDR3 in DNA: TGTGCCAGCAGCCAGATGACAGGGTTATACACTGAAGCTTTCTTT. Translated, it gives CASSQMTGLYTEAFF.

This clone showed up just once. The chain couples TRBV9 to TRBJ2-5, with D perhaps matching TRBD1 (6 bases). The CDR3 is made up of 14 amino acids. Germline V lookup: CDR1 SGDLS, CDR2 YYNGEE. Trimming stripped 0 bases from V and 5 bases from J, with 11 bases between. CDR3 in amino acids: CASSVGQGTETQYF. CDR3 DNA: TGTGCCAGCAGCGTAGGGCAGGGGACGGAGACCCAGTACTTC.

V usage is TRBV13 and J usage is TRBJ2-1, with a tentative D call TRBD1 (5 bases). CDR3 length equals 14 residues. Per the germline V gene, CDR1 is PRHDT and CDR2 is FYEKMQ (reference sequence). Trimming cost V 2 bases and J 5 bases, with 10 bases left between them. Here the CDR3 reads CASSLFVRDNEQFF. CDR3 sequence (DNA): TGTGCCAGCAGCTTATTCGTCAGGGACAATGAGCAGTTCTTC.

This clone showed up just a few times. This CDR3 reads CASSHEYDQPQHF. For the CDR3, the DNA is TGCGCCAGCAGCCACGAGTACGATCAGCCCCAGCATTTT. This chain links TRBV4-1 with TRBJ1-5; D remains unclear. Trimming stripped 3 bases from V and 5 bases from J, with 8 bases between. CDR3 length: 13 amino acids. In germline, CDR1 is MGHRA, CDR2 YSYEKL.

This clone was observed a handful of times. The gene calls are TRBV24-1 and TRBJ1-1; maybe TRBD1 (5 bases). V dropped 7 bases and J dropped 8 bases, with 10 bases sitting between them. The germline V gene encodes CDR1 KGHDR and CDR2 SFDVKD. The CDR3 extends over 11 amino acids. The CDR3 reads CATRGGDEAFF. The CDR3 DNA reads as TGTGCCACCAGGGGCGGGGACGAAGCTTTCTTT.

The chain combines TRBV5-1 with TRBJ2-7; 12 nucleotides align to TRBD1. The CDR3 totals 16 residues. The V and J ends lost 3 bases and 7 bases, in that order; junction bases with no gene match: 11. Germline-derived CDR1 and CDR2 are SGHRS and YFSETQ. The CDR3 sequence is CASSSWEGTGGREQYF. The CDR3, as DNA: TGCGCCAGCAGCTCCTGGGAGGGGACAGGGGGCCGGGAGCAGTACTTC.

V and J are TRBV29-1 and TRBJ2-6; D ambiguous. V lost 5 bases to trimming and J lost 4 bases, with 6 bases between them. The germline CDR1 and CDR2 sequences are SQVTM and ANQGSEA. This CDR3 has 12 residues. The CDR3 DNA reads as TGCAGCGTTATGGCCGGGGCCAACGTCCTGACTTTC. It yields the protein CSVMAGANVLTF. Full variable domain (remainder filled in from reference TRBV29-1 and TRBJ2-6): SAVISQKPSRDICQRGTSLTIQCQVDSQVTMMFWYRQQPGQSLTLIATANQGSEATYESGFVIDKFPISRPNLTFSTLTVSNMSPEDSSIYLCSVMAGANVLTFGAGSRLTVL.

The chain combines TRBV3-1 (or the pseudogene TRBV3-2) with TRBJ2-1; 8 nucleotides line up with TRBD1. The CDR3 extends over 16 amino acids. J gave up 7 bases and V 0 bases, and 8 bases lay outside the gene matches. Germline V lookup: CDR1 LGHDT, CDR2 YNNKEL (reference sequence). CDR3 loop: CASSQDWDRRINEQFF. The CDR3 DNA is TGTGCCAGCAGCCAAGATTGGGACAGGCGGATAAATGAGCAGTTCTTC.

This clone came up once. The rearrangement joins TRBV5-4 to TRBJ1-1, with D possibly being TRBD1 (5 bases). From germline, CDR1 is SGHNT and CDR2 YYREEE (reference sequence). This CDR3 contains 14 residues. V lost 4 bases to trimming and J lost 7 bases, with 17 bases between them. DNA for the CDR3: TGTGCCAGCAGCCGCTCGCAGGGTGGGGATGAAGCTTTCTTT. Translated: CASSRSQGGDEAFF.

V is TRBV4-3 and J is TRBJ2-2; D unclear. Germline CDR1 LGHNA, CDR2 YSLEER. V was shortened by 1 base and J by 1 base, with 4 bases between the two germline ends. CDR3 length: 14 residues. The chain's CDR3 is CASSQGQNTGELFF. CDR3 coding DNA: TGCGCCAGCAGCCAAGGGCAGAACACCGGGGAGCTGTTTTTT.

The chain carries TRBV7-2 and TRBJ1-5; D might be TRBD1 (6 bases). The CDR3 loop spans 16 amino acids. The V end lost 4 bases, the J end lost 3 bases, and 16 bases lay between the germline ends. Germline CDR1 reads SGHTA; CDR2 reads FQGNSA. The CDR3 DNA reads TGTGCCAGCAGCTCGGACAGCCCTTTCGCCAATCAGCCCCAGCATTTT. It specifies CASSSDSPFANQPQHF.